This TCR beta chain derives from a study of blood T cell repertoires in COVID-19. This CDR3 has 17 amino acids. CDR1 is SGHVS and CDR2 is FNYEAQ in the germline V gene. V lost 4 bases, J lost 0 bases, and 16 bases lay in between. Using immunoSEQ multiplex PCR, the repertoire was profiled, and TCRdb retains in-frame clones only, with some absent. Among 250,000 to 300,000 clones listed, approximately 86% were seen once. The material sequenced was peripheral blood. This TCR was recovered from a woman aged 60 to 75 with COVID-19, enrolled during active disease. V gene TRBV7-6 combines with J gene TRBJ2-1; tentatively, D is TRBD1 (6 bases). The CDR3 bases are TGTGCCAGCAGCTCCTCACCGGGACACCTCTCCTACAATGAGCAGTTCTTC. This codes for CASSSSPGHLSYNEQFF.